This T cell receptor (beta chain) emerged from a study of blood T cell repertoires in COVID-19. Overall study context: The analysed material was cDNA or gDNA that came from T cells, B-cell-depleted T cells, or PBMCs.

Profiling relied on immunoSEQ multiplex PCR, and the TCRdb table lists in-frame clones only, not all of them. This sample has a few hundred thousand clones, with around 88% found just once. The CDR3 runs 14 residues. In germline, CDR1 is MGHDK, CDR2 SYGVNS. Germline trimming cut 5 bases from V and 5 bases from J; bases unmatched to any gene: 7. Participant ages covered about 18 to 89 years across around 22 US areas. All exposed participants met a person with COVID-19 within 2 weeks before entering the study. The rearrangement uses TRBV25-1 and TRBJ1-2, with 8 nucleotides matching TRBD1. The material sequenced was PBMCs or T cells enriched from blood (not recorded which). This receptor was identified in a woman under 40 who had been exposed to COVID-19. CDR3 coding DNA: TGTGCCAGCAGTTCCCCTCAGGGGGCGTATGGCTACACCTTC. This translates into CASSSPQGAYGYTF.